What follows is one TCR beta chain and its context. This sample was taken from a study of blood T cell repertoires in COVID-19. Study-level background: Donors in the United States, Italy and Spain gave samples during acute or convalescent COVID-19. PBMCs, B-cell-depleted T cells, or T cells provided the cDNA or gDNA that made up the material.

After removal of 3 bases from V and 5 bases from J, the junction contained 4 bases not matched to a gene. The CDR3 contains 14 residues. CDR1 and CDR2 from the germline V gene are ENHRY and SYGVKD. In the original analysis: From reference gene primer amplification, estimates of nucleated cell counts were derived. The repertoire was sequenced with immunoSEQ multiplex PCR; TCRdb's copy has only in-frame clones and lacks some. V, J and clone size were drawn from that table, and D and trimming were deduced from the DNA. The profile covers about 170,000 clones, with roughly 84% appearing a single time and over 12% taken by the ten largest.

This TCR was sampled from a man between 18 and 35 years old with active or convalescent COVID-19. The source material was peripheral blood. The rearrangement joins TRBV10-3 to TRBJ2-5; the match to TRBD2 covers 9 bases. As DNA, the CDR3 is TGTGCCATCAGTGACATAGCGGGAGATGAGACCCAGTACTTC. Its translation: CAISDIAGDETQYF.